This TCR beta chain emerged from a study of blood T cells in healthy people across ages. Study-wide points: Expanded clonotype changes were possibly confounded by unknown donor CMV status. PBMCs were not sorted, which prevented a conclusive comparison of naive versus antigen-experienced cells.

Trimming took 5 bases from V and 4 from J, leaving 8 bases between them. The germline V gene encodes CDR1 ENHRY and CDR2 SYGVKD. The CDR3 runs to 12 residues. They isolated at least 7 million PBMCs from each sample. A remark on this clonotype: No antigen is known for it.

Alongside a J-beta primer mix, a sample-barcoded 5' primer served in a second PCR lasting about 6 to 11 cycles. Each cDNA molecule, via a template-switch adaptor with 12 random nucleotides, was tagged. From the 5' RACE reads, TCRdb called clonotypes with MiXCR, one entry per CDR3 protein. The sample has some 1,500,000 distinct CDR3 sequences; about 42% are singletons. The TCR sequence derives from a young woman in good health. Sample: blood. This chain joins TRBV10-3 and TRBJ1-2; D is ambiguous. The CDR3 DNA sequence: TGTGCCATCAGTCCGGACGGCTATGGCTACACCTTC. Translation gives CAISPDGYGYTF.